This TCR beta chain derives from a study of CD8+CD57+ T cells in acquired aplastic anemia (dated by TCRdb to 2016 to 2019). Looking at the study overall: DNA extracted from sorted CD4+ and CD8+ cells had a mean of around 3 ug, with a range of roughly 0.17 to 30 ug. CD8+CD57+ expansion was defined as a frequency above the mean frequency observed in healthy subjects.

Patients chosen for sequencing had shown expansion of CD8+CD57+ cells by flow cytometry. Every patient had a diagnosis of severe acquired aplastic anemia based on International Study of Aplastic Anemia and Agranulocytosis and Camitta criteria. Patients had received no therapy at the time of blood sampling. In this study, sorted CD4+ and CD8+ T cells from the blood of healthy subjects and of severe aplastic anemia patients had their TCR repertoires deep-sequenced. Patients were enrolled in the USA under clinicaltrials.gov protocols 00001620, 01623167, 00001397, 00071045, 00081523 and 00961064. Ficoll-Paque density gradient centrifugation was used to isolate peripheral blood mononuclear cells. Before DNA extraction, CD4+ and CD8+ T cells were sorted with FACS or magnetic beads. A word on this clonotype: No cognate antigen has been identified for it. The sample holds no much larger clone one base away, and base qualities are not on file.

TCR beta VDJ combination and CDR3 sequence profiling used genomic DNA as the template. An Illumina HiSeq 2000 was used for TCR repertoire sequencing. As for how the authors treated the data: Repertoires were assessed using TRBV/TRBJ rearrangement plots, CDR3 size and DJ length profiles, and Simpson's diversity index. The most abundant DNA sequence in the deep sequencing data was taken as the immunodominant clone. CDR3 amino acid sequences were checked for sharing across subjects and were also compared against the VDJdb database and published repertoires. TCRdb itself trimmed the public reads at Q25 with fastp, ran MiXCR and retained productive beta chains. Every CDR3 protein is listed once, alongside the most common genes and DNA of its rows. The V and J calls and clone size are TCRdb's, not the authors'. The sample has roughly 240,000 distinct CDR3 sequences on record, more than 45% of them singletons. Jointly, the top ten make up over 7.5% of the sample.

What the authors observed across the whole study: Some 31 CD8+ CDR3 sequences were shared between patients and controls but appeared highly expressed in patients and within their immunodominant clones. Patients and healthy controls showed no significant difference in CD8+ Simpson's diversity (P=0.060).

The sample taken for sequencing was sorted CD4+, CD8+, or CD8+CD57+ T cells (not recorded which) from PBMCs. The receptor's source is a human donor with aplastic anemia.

The DNA sequence follows: TGTGCCATCAGTGGGACTAGCGGGGGGGCCTACGAGCAGTACTTC. Translated, this gives CAISGTSGGAYEQYF. Recombination linked TRBV10-3 to TRBJ2-7; 15 bases in the junction line up with TRBD2. The CDR3, from cysteine to phenylalanine, totals 15 residues. The retained sequence is limited to the CDR3, 45 bases, with the frame set at the first base. Compared with germline, V lacks 4 bases and J lacks 2 bases; bases without a gene match: 0. Based on the germline V gene, the CDR1 and CDR2 sequences are ENHRY and SYGVKD.